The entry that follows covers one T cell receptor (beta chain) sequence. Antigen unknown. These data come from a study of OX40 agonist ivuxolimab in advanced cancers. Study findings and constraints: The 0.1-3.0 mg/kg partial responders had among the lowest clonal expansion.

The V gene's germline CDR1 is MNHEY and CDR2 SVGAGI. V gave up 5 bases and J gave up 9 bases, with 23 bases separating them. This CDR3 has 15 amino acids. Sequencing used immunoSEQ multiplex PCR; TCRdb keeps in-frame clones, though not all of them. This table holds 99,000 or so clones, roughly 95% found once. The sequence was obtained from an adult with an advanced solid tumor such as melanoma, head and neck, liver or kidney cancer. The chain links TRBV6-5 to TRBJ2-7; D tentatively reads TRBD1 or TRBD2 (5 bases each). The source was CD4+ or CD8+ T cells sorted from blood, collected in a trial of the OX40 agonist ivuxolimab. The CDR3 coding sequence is TGTGCCAGCAGTACCTCTCCGGGGCGTTCTACGGGGCAGTACTTC. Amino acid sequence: CASSTSPGRSTGQYF.